This T cell receptor (beta chain) originates from a study of OX40 agonist ivuxolimab in advanced cancers. About the investigation overall: The costimulatory receptor OX40 (CD134) was targeted by ivuxolimab, a fully human IgG2 agonistic monoclonal antibody. Intravenous ivuxolimab was administered to patients every 2 weeks at six dose levels: 0.01, 0.1, 0.3, 1.5, 3 and 10 mg/kg. Among the roughly 50 dose-escalation patients, about 20 had hepatocellular carcinoma, roughly 15 melanoma, 9 renal cell carcinoma and 9 head and neck cancer. In the dose-escalation cohort, over 65% of patients were male, and the mean age was about 55 years, with a range of about 23 to 85. Prior anti-PD-1, anti-PD-L1 or anti-CTLA-4 therapy was permitted, and approximately 39% of dose-escalation patients had received checkpoint inhibitors. Partial responses were achieved by three dose-escalation patients, of whom one had hepatocellular carcinoma and two had cutaneous melanoma. Peripheral TCRbeta sequencing aimed to test whether ivuxolimab altered TCR sequence diversity and caused clonal T-cell expansion. The paper describes the monotherapy dose-escalation part (N of about 57 patients) of the phase I trial of ivuxolimab. The full study reports these points: At doses of 0.1 to 3.0 mg/kg, clonal expansion of both CD4+ and CD8+ T cells in blood was seen between baseline and week 6. Low levels of normalized T-cell clonal expansion were also seen in some nonresponding patients. After ivuxolimab, expanded clones were on average more numerous among CD8+ T cells than among CD4+ T cells. In partial responders in the 0.1-3.0 mg/kg groups, normalized peripheral clonal expansion was found to be among the lowest, especially among CD8+ T cells. The antigen specificity of the clonally expanded peripheral T cells was not determined.

Patients with a history of autoimmune disease or receiving systemic immunosuppression were excluded from the trial. Peripheral blood for TCR sequencing was collected from all dose cohorts at baseline, on cycle 4 day 1, and on cycle 7 day 1. Samples came from an open-label, multicenter, first-in-human phase I dose-escalation trial of ivuxolimab. Adults with locally advanced or metastatic melanoma, renal cell, hepatocellular, or head and neck squamous cell carcinoma were enrolled in the trial. Before TCR sequencing, CD4+ and CD8+ T cells were separately sorted from peripheral blood. Spanning cysteine to phenylalanine, the CDR3 consists of 14 amino acids. Left in the record is the CDR3 DNA by itself, 42 bases read in frame from the first base. The CDR1 and CDR2 encoded by the germline V gene are KGHSH and LQKENI. Ends trimmed: V by 5 bases, J by 2 bases; bases unmatched to a gene: 5. In the case of this clone: Its antigen target is currently unknown. No much larger clonotype is one base removed from it; base qualities were not supplied.

For sequencing of the TCRbeta CDR3 region, genomic DNA was extracted from the sorted cells. The immunoSEQ Assay was used to sequence the TCRbeta CDR3 regions. TCRdb carries this immuneACCESS record with in-frame sequences only. Its versions omit some clonotypes, under half of them owing to an unresolved V gene in the studies checked, with the rest unexplained. The sample profile shows 60,000 or so clones; 75% to 90% of them were found once. 15% to 20% of the sample comes from the top ten. The rearrangement joined TRBV18 to TRBJ2-5, with TRBD1 matching 7 junction bases. The sequenced sample was CD4+ or CD8+ T cells sorted from blood, obtained in a trial of the OX40 agonist ivuxolimab. The TCR was taken from an adult with an advanced solid tumor such as melanoma, head and neck, liver or kidney cancer. The DNA sequence is as follows: TGTGCCAGCTCAAGACAGGGTCGGCAAGAGACCCAGTACTTC. It codes for CASSRQGRQETQYF.